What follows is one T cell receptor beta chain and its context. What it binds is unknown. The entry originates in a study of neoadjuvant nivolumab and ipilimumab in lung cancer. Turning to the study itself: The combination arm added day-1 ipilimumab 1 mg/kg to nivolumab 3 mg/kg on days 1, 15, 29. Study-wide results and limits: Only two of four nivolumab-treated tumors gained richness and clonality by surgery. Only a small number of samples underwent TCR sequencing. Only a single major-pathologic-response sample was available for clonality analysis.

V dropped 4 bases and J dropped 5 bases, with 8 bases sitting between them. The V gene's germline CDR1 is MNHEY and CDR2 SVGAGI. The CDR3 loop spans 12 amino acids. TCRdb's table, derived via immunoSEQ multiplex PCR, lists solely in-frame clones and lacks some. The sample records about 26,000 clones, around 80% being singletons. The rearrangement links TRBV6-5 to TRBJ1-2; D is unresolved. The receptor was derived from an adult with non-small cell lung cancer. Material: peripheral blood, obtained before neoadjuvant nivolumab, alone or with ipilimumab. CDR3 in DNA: TGTGCCAGCAGTTCAACAGTATATGGCTACACCTTC. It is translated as CASSSTVYGYTF.